Below, 10 T cell receptor beta chains from the same sample are listed, as sequenced in a study of blood T cell repertoires in COVID-19 (dated by TCRdb to 2018 to 2021). To prepare the library, the immunoSEQ multiplex PCR assay was applied. What TCRdb holds here is the immuneACCESS table cut down to in-frame rearrangements. Part of the clones is not present; checked against another copy, under half of the missing clones reflect an unresolved V gene, and the others are unexplained. The sample table records roughly 80,000 clones; around 86% of these occur just once. Clones ranked in the top ten supply roughly 10% of the sample. The specimen sequenced was peripheral blood. Source of these receptors: a human donor in a cohort sampled during active COVID-19.

This chain connects TRBV6-1 to TRBJ2-3; 8 bases agree with TRBD2. The CDR3 consists of 18 residues. Germline V CDR1 and CDR2: MNHNS, SASEGT. Trimming at V came to 2 bases and at J to 2 bases, leaving 12 bases not matched to a gene. As DNA, the CDR3 is TGTGCCAGCAGTGAATGGCCCGCGGGAGCGGGGGACACAGATACGCAGTATTTT. Protein product: CASSEWPAGAGDTDTQYF.

The chain uses TRBV5-4 and TRBJ1-6, with D possibly matching TRBD1 (5 bases). Germline V lookup: CDR1 SGHNT, CDR2 YYREEE (reference sequence). The CDR3 is made up of 15 amino acids. V gave up 0 bases and J gave up 10 bases, with 14 bases separating them. The CDR3: CASSLAREKGSPLHF. The DNA for the CDR3 is TGTGCCAGCAGCTTGGCCAGGGAAAAGGGATCACCCCTCCACTTT.

The gene calls are TRBV11-2 and TRBJ2-3, with 10 bases matching TRBD1. V trimming: 4 bases; J trimming: 3 bases; junction bases outside the gene matches: 4. Germline V CDR1 and CDR2: SGHAT, FQNNGV. The CDR3 totals 15 residues. The CDR3 nucleotides read TGTGCCAGCAGCTGGAGGACAGGGGGGACAGATACGCAGTATTTT. Amino acid sequence: CASSWRTGGTDTQYF.

The J gene is TRBJ1-1, the V gene TRBV5-8; 8 bases fit TRBD1. After removal of 3 bases from V and 6 bases from J, the junction contained 7 bases not matched to a gene. CDR1 and CDR2 from the germline V gene are SGHTS and YDEGEE. CDR3 length: 14 amino acids. CDR3 nucleotides: TGTGCCAGCAGCTCCGGACAGGGTTTCTCTGAAGCTTTCTTT. Its protein is CASSSGQGFSEAFF.

The chain uses TRBV28 and TRBJ1-1; D gene ambiguous. The CDR3 is 15 amino acids. Germline CDR1 MDHEN, CDR2 SYDVKM. V was shortened by 3 bases and J by 5 bases, with 16 bases between the two germline ends. The CDR3 sequence is CASSFEGEGRTEAFF. CDR3 DNA sequence: TGTGCCAGCAGTTTTGAGGGCGAGGGCAGGACTGAAGCTTTCTTT.

The chain is built from TRBV7-9 and TRBJ1-6; D not certain. Germline V gene lookup returns CDR1 SEHNR and CDR2 FQNEAQ (reference sequence). Trimming cost V 3 bases and J 5 bases, with 5 bases left between them. The CDR3 sequence is 13 residues long. CDR3 in amino acids: CASSLQNNSPLHF. CDR3 nucleotide sequence: TGTGCCAGCAGCTTGCAGAATAATTCACCCCTCCACTTT. The full variable domain, in which reference TRBV7-9 and TRBJ1-6 provide the parts outside the CDR3, is DTGVSQNPRHKITKRGQNVTFRCDPISEHNRLYWYRQTLGQGPEFLTYFQNEAQLEKSRLLSDRFSAERPKGSFSTLEIQRTEQGDSAMYLCASSLQNNSPLHFGNGTRLTVT.

The chain joins TRBV9 to TRBJ2-2, with 8 bases fitting TRBD1. V dropped 2 bases and J dropped 5; count of bases not matched to a gene: 8. The CDR3 length is 16 residues. Germline CDR1 reads SGDLS; CDR2 reads YYNGEE. Written as DNA, the CDR3 is TGTGCCAGCAGCGTCCTCAGGGGGCTGGAGACCGGGGAGCTGTTTTTT. This encodes CASSVLRGLETGELFF.

This rearrangement joins TRBV6-6 to TRBJ2-7; 10 bases are shared with TRBD1. Unmatched junction bases numbered 3, after V lost 2 bases and J lost 2 bases. Germline V gives CDR1 MNHNY, CDR2 SVGAGI (reference sequence). The CDR3 consists of 15 residues. In nucleotides, the CDR3 is TGTGCCAGCAGTTACCGGGACAGGGGCACCTACGAGCAGTACTTC. The encoded protein is CASSYRDRGTYEQYF.

The chain uses TRBV6-1 and TRBJ2-1; 10 bases are a match to TRBD1. The CDR3 runs to 16 residues. The germline V gene encodes CDR1 MNHNS and CDR2 SASEGT. V lost 4 bases and J lost 9; bases outside the gene matches: 12. CDR3 region: CASSVLGTGARGEQFF. The CDR3 DNA reads as TGTGCCAGCAGTGTCCTAGGGACAGGGGCGAGAGGTGAGCAGTTCTTC.

The CDR3 nucleotides read TGCGCCAGCAGTCCCGGGGGGGGCTTGAACACTGAAGCTTTCTTT. Translated: CASSPGGGLNTEAFF. The chain is built from TRBV5-1 and TRBJ1-1; tentatively, D is TRBD1 (6 bases). This CDR3 has 15 residues. V lost 5 bases and J 0 bases, leaving 14 bases between the germline ends. Germline V gene sequence: CDR1 SGHRS, CDR2 YFSETQ.